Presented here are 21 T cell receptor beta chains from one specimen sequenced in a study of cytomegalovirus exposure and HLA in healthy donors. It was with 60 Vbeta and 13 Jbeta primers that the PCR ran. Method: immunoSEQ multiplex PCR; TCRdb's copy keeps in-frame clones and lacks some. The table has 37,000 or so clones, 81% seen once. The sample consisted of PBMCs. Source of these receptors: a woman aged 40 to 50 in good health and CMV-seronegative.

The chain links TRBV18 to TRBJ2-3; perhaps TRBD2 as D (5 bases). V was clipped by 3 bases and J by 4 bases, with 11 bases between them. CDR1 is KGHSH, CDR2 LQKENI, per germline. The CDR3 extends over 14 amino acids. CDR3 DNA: TGTGCCAGCTCACCGAGGGCCCCCCCAGATACGCAGTATTTT. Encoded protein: CASSPRAPPDTQYF.

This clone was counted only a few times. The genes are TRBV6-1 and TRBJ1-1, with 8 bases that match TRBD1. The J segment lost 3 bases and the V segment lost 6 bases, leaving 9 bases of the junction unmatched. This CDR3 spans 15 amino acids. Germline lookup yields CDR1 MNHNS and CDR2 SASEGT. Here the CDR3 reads CASRQGAGVDTEAFF. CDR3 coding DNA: TGTGCCAGCAGGCAGGGGGCAGGGGTCGACACTGAAGCTTTCTTT.

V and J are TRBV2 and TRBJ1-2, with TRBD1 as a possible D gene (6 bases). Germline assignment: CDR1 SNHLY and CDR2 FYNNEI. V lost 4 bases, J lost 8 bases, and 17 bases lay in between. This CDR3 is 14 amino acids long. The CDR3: CASSATGLPWGYTF. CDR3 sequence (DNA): TGTGCCAGCAGTGCGACAGGACTCCCTTGGGGCTACACCTTC.

This CDR3 reads CASSLFRDRTSPLHF. The CDR3 region has the DNA TGTGCCAGCAGCTTATTCCGGGACAGGACTTCACCCCTCCACTTT. The chain joins TRBV7-2 to TRBJ1-6; 8 nucleotides line up with TRBD1. Germline CDR1 SGHTA, CDR2 FQGNSA. V dropped 2 bases and J dropped 9; count of bases not matched to a gene: 6. There are 15 residues in the CDR3.

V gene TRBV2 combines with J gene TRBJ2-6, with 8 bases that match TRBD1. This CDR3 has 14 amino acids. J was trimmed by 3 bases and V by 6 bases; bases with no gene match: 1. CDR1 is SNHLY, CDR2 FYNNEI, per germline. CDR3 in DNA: TGTGCCAGCAGAGGACAGGGTGGGGCCAACGTCCTGACTTTC. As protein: CASRGQGGANVLTF.

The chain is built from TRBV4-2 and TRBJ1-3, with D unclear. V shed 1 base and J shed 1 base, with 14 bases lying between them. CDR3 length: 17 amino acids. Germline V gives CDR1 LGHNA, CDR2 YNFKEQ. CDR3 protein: CASSQVTVGGSGNTIYF. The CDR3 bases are TGTGCCAGCAGCCAAGTTACGGTCGGAGGATCTGGAAACACCATATATTTT.

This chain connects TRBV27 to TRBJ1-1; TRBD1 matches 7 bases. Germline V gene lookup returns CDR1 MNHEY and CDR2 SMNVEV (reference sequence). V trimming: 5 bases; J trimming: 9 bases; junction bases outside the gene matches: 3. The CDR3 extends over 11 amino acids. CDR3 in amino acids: CASSLTGKAFF. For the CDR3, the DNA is TGTGCCAGCAGTCTGACAGGGAAAGCTTTCTTT.

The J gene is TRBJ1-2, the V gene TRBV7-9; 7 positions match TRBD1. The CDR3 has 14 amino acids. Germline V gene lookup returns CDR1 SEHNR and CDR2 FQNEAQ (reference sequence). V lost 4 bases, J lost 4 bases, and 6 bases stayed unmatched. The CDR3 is CASSSGTAFYGYTF. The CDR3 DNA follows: TGTGCCAGCAGCTCCGGGACAGCGTTCTATGGCTACACCTTC.

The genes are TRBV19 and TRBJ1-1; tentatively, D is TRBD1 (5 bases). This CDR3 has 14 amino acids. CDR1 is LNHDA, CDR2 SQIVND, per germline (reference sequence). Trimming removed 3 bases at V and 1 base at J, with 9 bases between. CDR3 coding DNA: TGTGCCAGTAGTATCTCCACAGGGAACACTGAAGCTTTCTTT. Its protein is CASSISTGNTEAFF.

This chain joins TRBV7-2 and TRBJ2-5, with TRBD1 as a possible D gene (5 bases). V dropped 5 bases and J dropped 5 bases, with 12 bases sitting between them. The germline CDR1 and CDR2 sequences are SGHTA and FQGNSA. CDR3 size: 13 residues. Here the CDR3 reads CASSRQPGETQYF. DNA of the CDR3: TGTGCCAGCAGCAGACAACCAGGGGAGACCCAGTACTTC.

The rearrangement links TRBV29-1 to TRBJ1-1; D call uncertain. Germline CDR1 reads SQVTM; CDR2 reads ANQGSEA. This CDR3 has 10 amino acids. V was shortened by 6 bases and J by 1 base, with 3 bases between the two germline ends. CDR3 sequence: CSVRNTEAFF. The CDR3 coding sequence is TGCAGCGTCAGGAACACTGAAGCTTTCTTT.

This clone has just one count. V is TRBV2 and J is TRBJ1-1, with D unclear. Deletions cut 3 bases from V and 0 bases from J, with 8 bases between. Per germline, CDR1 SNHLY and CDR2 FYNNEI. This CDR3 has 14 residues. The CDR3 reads CASSDNFLNTEAFF. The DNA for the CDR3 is TGTGCCAGCAGTGACAACTTTTTGAACACTGAAGCTTTCTTT.

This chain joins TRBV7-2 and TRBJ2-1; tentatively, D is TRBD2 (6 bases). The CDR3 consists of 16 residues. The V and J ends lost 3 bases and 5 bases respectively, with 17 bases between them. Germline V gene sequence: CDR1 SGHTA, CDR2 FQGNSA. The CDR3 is CASSLGRTAGDNEQFF. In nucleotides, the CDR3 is TGTGCCAGCAGCTTGGGACGAACAGCGGGCGACAATGAGCAGTTCTTC.

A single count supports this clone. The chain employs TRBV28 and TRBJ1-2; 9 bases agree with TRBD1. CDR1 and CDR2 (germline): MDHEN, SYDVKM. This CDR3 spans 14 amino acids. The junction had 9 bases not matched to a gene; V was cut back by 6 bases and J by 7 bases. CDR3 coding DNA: TGTGCCAGCAGACTACAGGGGGCGGTCAGTGGCTACACCTTC. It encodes CASRLQGAVSGYTF.

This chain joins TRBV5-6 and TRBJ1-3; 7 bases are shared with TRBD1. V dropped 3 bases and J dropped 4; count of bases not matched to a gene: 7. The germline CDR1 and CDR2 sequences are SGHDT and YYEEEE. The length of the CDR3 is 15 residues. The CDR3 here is CASSSPTGLGNTIYF. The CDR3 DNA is TGTGCCAGCAGCTCCCCGACAGGGTTGGGAAACACCATATATTTT.

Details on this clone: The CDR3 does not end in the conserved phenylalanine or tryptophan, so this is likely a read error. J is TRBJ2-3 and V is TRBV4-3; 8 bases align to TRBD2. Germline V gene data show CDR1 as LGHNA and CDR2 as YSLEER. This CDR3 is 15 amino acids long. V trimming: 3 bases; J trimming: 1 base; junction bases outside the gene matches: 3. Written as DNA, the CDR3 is TGCGCCAGCAGCCAGCAGACTAGCGGCACAGATACGCAGTATGTT. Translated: CASSQQTSGTDTQYV.

CDR3 sequence reads: CSGDTSGGMSTDTQYF. CDR3 coding DNA: TGCAGCGGGGACACTAGCGGGGGCATGAGCACAGATACGCAGTATTTT. V and J are TRBV29-1 and TRBJ2-3; TRBD2 aligns across 11 bases. With 7 bases clipped from V and 0 bases from J, the junction kept 9 bases outside the gene matches. This CDR3 comprises 16 residues. From germline, CDR1 is SQVTM and CDR2 ANQGSEA.

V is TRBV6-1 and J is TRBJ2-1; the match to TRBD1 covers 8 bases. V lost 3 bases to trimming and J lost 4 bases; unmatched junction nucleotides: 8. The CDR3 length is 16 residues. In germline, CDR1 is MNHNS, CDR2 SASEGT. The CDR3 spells CASSEETGALYNEQFF. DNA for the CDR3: TGTGCCAGCAGTGAGGAGACAGGGGCCCTGTACAATGAGCAGTTCTTC.

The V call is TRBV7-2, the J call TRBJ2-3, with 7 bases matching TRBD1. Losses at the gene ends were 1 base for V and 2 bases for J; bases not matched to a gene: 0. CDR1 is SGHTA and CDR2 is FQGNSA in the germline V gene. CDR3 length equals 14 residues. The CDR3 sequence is CASSLEGATDTQYF. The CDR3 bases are TGTGCCAGCAGCTTAGAGGGGGCCACAGATACGCAGTATTTT.

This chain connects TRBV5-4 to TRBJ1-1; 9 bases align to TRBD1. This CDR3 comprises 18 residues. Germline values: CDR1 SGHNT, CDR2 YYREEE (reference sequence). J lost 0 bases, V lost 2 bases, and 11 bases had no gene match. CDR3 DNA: TGTGCCAGCAGCTTCGGGGGGACAGGGACGATGATGAACACTGAAGCTTTCTTT. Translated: CASSFGGTGTMMNTEAFF. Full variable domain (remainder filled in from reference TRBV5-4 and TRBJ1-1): ETGVTQSPTHLIKTRGQQVTLRCSSQSGHNTVSWYQQALGQGPQFIFQYYREEENGRGNFPPRFSGLQFPNYSSELNVNALELDDSALYLCASSFGGTGTMMNTEAFFGQGTRLTVV.

CDR3: CASSQDREREKLFF. The CDR3 DNA reads as TGTGCCAGCAGCCAGGACAGGGAAAGGGAAAAACTGTTTTTT. The V and J genes are TRBV4-2 and TRBJ1-4, with 8 positions matching TRBD1. Per the germline V gene, CDR1 is LGHNA and CDR2 is YNFKEQ. V was clipped by 3 bases and J by 8 bases; unmatched bases: 5. CDR3 length equals 14 residues.